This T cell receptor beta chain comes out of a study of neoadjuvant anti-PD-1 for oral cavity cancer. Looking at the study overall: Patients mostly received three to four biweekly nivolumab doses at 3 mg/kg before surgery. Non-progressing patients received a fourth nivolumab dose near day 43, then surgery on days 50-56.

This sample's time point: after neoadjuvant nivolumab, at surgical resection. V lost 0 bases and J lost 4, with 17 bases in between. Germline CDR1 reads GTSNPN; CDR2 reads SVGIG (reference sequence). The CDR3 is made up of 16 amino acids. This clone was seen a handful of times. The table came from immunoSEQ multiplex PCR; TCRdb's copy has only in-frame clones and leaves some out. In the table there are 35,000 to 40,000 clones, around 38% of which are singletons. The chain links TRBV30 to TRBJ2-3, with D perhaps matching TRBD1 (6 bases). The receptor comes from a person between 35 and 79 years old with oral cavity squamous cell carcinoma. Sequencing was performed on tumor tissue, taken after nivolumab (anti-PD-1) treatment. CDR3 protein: CAWSVALAAGADTQYF. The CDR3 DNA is TGTGCCTGGAGTGTAGCCCTCGCGGCAGGGGCAGATACGCAGTATTTT.